Listed below are T cell receptor beta chains from one sample, sequenced in a study of blood T cells in healthy people across ages. TCRdb processed the 5' RACE reads anew with MiXCR; each CDR3 protein has one entry. Among 710,000 or so distinct CDR3 sequences, 20% to 25% were seen once, and the ten largest hold around 21%. Sequences were obtained from blood. These receptors all come from a man aged 70-80 years in good health. Both conserved end residues are part of each CDR3. Fields, in order: D gene, V gene, J gene, clone size, CDR3 DNA, CDR3 protein. D genes are given only for firm matches. Rows give clone size only sometimes, using once, few, many, or a class for an expanded clone.

-	TRBV6-6	TRBJ1-1	-	TGTGCCAGCCGGGGAGGGTTCTCGGGCACTGAAGCTTTCTTT	CASRGGFSGTEAFF
-	TRBV28	TRBJ2-5	-	TGTGCCAGCACCCCCGGGGGAGTGCCAGAGACCCAGTACTTC	CASTPGGVPETQYF
-	TRBV11-2	TRBJ2-3	few	TGTGCCAGCAGCTGGTTATCGGGGGCAGATACGCAGTATTTT	CASSWLSGADTQYF
TRBD1	TRBV7-9	TRBJ1-3	-	TGTGCCAGCAGCCGACAGGGGGACACCATATATTTT	CASSRQGDTIYF
TRBD1	TRBV6-6	TRBJ1-2	-	TGTGCCAGCAGTTACTACGCACAGGGGGCGCACGGCTACACCTTC	CASSYYAQGAHGYTF
-	TRBV3-1	TRBJ2-5	-	TGTGCCAGCAGCCAAGGGTGGGAATCGGAGACCCAGTACTTC	CASSQGWESETQYF
-	TRBV29-1	TRBJ2-2	few	TGCAGCGCTGGGGTGGGGACACCGACAAGGGAGCTGTTTTTT	CSAGVGTPTRELFF
TRBD2	TRBV12-3/TRBV12-4	TRBJ2-3	-	TGTGCCAGCCGACTTGCCAGCGGGGGGCCGGGTACGCAGTATTTT	CASRLASGGPGTQYF
-	TRBV6-6	TRBJ1-1	-	TGTGCCAGCAGTTCTGAAACGGGAACTGAAGCTTTCTTT	CASSSETGTEAFF
TRBD2	TRBV7-8	TRBJ2-1	few	TGTGCCAGCAGCCGCGGGGGGGTCTCCTACAATGAGCAGTTCTTC	CASSRGGVSYNEQFF
TRBD1	TRBV6-6	TRBJ2-7	-	TGTGCCAGCAGTTATACAGGGGTTGGGGAGCAGTACTTC	CASSYTGVGEQYF
-	TRBV6-1	TRBJ2-2	few	TGTGCCAGCCGGGACGGGAACACCGGGGAGCTGTTTTTT	CASRDGNTGELFF
TRBD2	TRBV5-1	TRBJ2-2	few	TGCGCCAGCAGCTTGGTAGCGGGAACGCACACCAGGGAGCTGTTTTTT	CASSLVAGTHTRELFF
-	TRBV7-9	TRBJ2-3	-	TGTGCCAGCAGCTTAGCTTCGGGCAACACAGATACGCAGTATTTT	CASSLASGNTDTQYF
TRBD1	TRBV6-5	TRBJ2-7	once	TGTGCCAGCAGTTATTCCGGCGGGACAGGGGTTCATCGGGAGCAGTACTTC	CASSYSGGTGVHREQYF